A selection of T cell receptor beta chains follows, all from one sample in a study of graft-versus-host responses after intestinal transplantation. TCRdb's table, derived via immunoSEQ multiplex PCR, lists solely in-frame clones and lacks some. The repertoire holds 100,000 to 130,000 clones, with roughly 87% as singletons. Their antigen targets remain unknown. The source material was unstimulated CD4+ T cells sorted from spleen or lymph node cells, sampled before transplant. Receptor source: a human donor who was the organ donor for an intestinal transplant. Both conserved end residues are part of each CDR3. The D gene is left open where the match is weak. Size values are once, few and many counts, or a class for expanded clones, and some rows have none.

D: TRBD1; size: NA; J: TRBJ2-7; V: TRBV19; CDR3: CASSIRDRAHEQYF; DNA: TGTGCCAGTAGTATTCGGGACAGGGCCCACGAGCAGTACTTC
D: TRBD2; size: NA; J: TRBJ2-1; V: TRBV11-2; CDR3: CASSLAGLYNEQFF; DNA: TGTGCCAGCAGCCTAGCGGGACTATACAATGAGCAGTTCTTC
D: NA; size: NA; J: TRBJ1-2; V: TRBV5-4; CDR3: CASSPPRGGLRYGYTF; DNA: TGTGCCAGCAGCCCGCCACGGGGCGGCCTTCGCTATGGCTACACCTTC
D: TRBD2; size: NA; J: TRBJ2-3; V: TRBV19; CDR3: CASSTGGLAGGTYTDTQYF; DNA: TGTGCCAGTAGTACGGGGGGACTAGCGGGAGGTACGTACACAGATACGCAGTATTTT
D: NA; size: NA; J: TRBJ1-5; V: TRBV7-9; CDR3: CASSPEAQPQHF; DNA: TGTGCCAGCAGCCCTGAGGCTCAGCCCCAGCATTTT
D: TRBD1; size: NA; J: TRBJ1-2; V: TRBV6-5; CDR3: CASRSTGESWYGYTF; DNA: TGTGCCAGCAGATCGACAGGGGAAAGTTGGTATGGCTACACCTTC
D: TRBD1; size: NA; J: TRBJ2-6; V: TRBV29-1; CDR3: CSVELMGQGANVLTF; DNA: TGCAGCGTTGAATTAATGGGACAGGGGGCCAACGTCCTGACTTTC
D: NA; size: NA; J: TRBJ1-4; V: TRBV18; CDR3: CASSPPSRVNEKLFF; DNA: TGTGCCAGCTCACCACCGTCCAGGGTTAATGAAAAACTGTTTTTT
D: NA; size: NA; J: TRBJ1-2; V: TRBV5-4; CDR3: CASSSRSVGYTF; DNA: TGTGCCAGCAGCTCTCGGTCCGTTGGCTACACCTTC
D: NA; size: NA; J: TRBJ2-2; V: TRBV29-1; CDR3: CSVGTPTNTGELFF; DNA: TGCAGCGTTGGGACTCCCACTAACACCGGGGAGCTGTTTTTT
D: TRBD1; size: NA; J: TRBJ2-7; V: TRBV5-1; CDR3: CASSLGRGREQYF; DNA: TGCGCCAGCAGCTTGGGCAGGGGGCGCGAGCAGTACTTC
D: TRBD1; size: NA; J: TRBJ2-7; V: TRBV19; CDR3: CASSIQGDYEQYF; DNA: TGTGCCAGTAGTATCCAGGGGGACTACGAGCAGTACTTC
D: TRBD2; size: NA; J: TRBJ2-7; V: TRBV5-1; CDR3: CASRSQPSGSYEQYF; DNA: TGCGCCAGCAGATCACAACCTAGCGGGAGCTACGAGCAGTACTTC
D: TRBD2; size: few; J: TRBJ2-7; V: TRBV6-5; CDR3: CAISFGLASSDEQYF; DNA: TGTGCCATCAGTTTCGGACTAGCGAGTTCCGACGAGCAGTACTTC
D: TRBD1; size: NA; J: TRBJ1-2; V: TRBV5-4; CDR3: CASSPTGDRYRGYTF; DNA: TGTGCCAGCAGCCCCACAGGGGATCGGTACAGGGGCTACACCTTC
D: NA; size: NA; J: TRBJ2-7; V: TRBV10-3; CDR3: CAISDYSSYEQYF; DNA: TGTGCCATCAGTGACTACTCCTCCTACGAGCAGTACTTC
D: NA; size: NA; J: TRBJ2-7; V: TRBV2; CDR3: CASRAEAAYEQYF; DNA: TGTGCCAGCAGGGCTGAGGCCGCCTACGAGCAGTACTTC
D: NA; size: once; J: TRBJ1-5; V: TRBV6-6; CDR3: CASSHNGGNQPQHF; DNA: TGTGCCAGCAGCCACAACGGGGGCAATCAGCCCCAGCATTTT
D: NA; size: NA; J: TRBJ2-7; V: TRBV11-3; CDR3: CASSQNPGYEQYF; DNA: TGTGCCAGCAGCCAGAACCCAGGTTACGAGCAGTACTTC
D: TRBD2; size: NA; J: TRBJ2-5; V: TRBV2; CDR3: CASKRLAGVQETQYF; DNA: TGTGCCAGCAAGAGACTAGCGGGGGTCCAAGAGACCCAGTACTTC
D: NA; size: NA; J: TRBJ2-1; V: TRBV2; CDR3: CASSEQGLGNEQFF; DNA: TGTGCCAGCAGTGAACAGGGACTTGGGAATGAGCAGTTCTTC
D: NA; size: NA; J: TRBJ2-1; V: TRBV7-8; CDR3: CASSHGTYNEQFF; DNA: TGTGCCAGCAGCCACGGGACTTACAATGAGCAGTTCTTC
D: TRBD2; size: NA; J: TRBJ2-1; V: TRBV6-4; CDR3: CASSRTSFDEQFF; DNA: TGTGCCAGCAGTAGGACTAGTTTTGATGAGCAGTTCTTC